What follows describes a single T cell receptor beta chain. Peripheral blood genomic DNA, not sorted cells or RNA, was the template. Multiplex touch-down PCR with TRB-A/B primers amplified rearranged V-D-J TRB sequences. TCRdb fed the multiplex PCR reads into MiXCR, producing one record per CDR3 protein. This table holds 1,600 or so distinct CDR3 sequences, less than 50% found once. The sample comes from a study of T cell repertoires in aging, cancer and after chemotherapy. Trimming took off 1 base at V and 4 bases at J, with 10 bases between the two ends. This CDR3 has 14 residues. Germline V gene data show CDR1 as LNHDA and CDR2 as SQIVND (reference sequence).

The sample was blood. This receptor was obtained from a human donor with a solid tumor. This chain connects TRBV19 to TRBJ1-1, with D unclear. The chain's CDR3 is CASSIAWQSTEAFF. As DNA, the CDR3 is TGTGCCAGTAGTATAGCCTGGCAGAGCACTGAAGCTTTCTTT.